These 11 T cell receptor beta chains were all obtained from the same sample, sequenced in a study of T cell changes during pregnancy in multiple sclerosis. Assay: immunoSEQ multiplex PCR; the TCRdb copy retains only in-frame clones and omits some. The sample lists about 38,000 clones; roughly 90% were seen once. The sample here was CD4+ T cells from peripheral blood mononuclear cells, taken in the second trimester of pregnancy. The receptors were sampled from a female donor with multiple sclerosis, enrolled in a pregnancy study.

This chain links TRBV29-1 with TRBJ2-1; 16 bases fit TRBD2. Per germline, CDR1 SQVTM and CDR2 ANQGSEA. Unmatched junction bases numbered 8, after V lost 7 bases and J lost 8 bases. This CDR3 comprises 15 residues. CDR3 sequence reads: CSAGTSGRGGDEQFF. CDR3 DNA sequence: TGCAGCGCTGGGACTAGCGGGAGGGGGGGGGATGAGCAGTTCTTC.

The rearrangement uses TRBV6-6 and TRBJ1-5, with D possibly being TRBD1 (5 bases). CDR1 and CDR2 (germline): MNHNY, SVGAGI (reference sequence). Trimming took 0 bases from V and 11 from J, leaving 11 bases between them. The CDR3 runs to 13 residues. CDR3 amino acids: CASSYSIRGAQHF. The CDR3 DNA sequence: TGTGCCAGCAGTTACTCGATTCGGGGGGCCCAGCATTTT.

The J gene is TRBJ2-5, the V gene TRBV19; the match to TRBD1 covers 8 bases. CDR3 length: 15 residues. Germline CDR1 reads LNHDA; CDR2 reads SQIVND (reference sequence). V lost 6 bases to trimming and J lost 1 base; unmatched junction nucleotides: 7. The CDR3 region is CASSQGQAIQETQYF. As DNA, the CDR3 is TGTGCCAGTAGCCAGGGACAGGCTATCCAAGAGACCCAGTACTTC.

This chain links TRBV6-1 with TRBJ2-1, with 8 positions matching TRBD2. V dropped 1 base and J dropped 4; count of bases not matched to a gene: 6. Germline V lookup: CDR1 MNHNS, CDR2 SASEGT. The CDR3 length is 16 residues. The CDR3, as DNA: TGTGCCAGCAGTGAAGTTGCGGGAGGAACTTACAATGAGCAGTTCTTC. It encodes CASSEVAGGTYNEQFF.

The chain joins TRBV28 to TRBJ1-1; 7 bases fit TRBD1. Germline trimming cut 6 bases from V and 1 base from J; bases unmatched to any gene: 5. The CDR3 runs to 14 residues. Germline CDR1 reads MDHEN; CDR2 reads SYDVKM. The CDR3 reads CASSARTGNTEAFF. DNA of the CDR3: TGTGCCAGCAGCGCTCGGACAGGGAACACTGAAGCTTTCTTT. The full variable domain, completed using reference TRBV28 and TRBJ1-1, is DVKVTQSSRYLVKRTGEKVFLECVQDMDHENMFWYRQDPGLGLRLIYFSYDVKMKEKGDIPEGYSVSREKKERFSLILESASTNQTSMYLCASSARTGNTEAFFGQGTRLTVV.

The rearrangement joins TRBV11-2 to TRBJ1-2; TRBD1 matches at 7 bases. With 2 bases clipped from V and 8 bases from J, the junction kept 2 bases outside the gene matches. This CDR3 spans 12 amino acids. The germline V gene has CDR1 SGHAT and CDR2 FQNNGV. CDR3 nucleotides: TGTGCCAGCAGCTTAAAGGGGGCCGGCTACACCTTC. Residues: CASSLKGAGYTF.

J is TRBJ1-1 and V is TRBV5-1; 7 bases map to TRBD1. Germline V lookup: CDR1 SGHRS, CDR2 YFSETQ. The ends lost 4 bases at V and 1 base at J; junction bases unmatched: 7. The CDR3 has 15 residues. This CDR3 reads CASSLTGTANTEAFF. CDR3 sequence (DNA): TGCGCCAGCAGCCTAACGGGGACAGCGAACACTGAAGCTTTCTTT.

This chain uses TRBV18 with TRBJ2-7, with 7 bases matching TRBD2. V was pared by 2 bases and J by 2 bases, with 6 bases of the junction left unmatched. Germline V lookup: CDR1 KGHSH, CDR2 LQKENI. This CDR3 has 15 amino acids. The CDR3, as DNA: TGTGCCAGCTCACCATCCCGACTAGCCACCTACGAGCAGTACTTC. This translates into CASSPSRLATYEQYF.

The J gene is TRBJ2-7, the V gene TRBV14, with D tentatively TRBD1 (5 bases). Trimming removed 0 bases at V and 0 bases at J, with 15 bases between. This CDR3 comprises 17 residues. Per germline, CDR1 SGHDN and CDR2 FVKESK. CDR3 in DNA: TGTGCCAGCAGCCAAGAATATGGCAGGGCGAGCTCCTACGAGCAGTACTTC. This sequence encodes CASSQEYGRASSYEQYF.

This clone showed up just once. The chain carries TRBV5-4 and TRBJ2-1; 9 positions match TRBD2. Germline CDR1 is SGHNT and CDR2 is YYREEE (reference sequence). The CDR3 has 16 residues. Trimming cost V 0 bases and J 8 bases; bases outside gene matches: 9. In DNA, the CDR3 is TGTGCCAGCAGCTTGGTTAAGTTAGCGGGAGTACATGAGCAGTTCTTC. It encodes CASSLVKLAGVHEQFF. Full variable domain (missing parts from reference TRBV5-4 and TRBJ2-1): ETGVTQSPTHLIKTRGQQVTLRCSSQSGHNTVSWYQQALGQGPQFIFQYYREEENGRGNFPPRFSGLQFPNYSSELNVNALELDDSALYLCASSLVKLAGVHEQFFGPGTRLTVL.

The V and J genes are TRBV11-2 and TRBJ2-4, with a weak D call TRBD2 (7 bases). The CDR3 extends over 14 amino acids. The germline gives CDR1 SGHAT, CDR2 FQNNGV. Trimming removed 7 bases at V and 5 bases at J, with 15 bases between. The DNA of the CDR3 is TGTGCCAGCAAAGGGGGGGGGTTTGAAAACATTCAGTACTTC. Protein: CASKGGGFENIQYF.